This T cell receptor beta chain was retrieved from a study of T cell clones after liver transplantation. Across the study: At least one year of complete immunosuppression withdrawal without enzymes over twice normal defined tolerance.

Measured with immunoSEQ multiplex PCR; TCRdb has only the in-frame clones, and not every one. The sample lists some 57,000 clones, approximately 77% seen once, with approximately 10% in the top ten. Trimming took off 10 bases at V and 0 bases at J, with 18 bases between the two ends. The CDR3 has 16 residues. Germline V CDR1 and CDR2: MNHEY, SMNVEV (reference sequence). Sequences were derived from CD4+ T cells from blood, sampled at the 22-month timepoint. This TCR was recovered from a human patient who received a liver transplant. These T cells may partly come from the graft donor. The V and J genes are TRBV27 and TRBJ2-2, with D perhaps TRBD2 (6 bases). CDR3 protein: CATLLASFANTGELFF. As DNA, the CDR3 is TGTGCCACCTTACTAGCTTCCTTCGCGAACACCGGGGAGCTGTTTTTT.